Presented here are 27 T cell receptor beta chains from one specimen sequenced in a study of cytomegalovirus exposure and HLA in healthy donors (dated by TCRdb to between 2016 and 2019). The library was generated by the immunoSEQ multiplex PCR assay. A mixture of 60 forward primers for TCR Vbeta segments and 13 reverse primers for TCR Jbeta segments was used in the multiplex PCR. The table was pulled from immuneACCESS by TCRdb, which kept in-frame rearrangements only. Such tables lose some clones; where checked, under half of the loss comes from unresolved V genes, and the rest has no known cause. The sample table holds over 100,000 clones, of which just under 75% were seen once. Just over 2% of the sample is in the top ten clones. What was sequenced was PBMCs. The receptors were sampled from a human donor in good health.

The V call is TRBV7-2, the J call TRBJ2-5, with 11 bases fitting TRBD2. The trim removed 5 bases at V and 8 bases at J, leaving 4 bases unmatched. The V gene's germline CDR1 is SGHTA and CDR2 FQGNSA. The CDR3 runs 13 residues. CDR3 residues: CASSRTSGRTQYF. DNA for the CDR3: TGTGCCAGCAGCCGAACTAGCGGGAGAACCCAGTACTTC.

In the case of this clone: Other nucleotide sequences from this sample produce the same CDR3. The CDR3 DNA is TGTGCCAGCAGTTACGGCGGGAGCCGCTACGAGCAGTACTTC. This sequence encodes CASSYGGSRYEQYF. The rearrangement links TRBV28 to TRBJ2-7, with TRBD2 matching over 7 bases. The CDR3 is 14 amino acids. Germline V gene sequence: CDR1 MDHEN, CDR2 SYDVKM. V trimming: 4 bases; J trimming: 3 bases; junction bases outside the gene matches: 6.

The chain couples TRBV11-2 to TRBJ2-3; D ambiguous. Deletions cut 3 bases from V and 3 bases from J, with 7 bases between. CDR3 size: 13 residues. In germline, CDR1 is SGHAT, CDR2 FQNNGV. The DNA of the CDR3 is TGTGCCAGCAGCTTTTTTGAGACAGATACGCAGTATTTT. Amino acid sequence: CASSFFETDTQYF.

The V gene is TRBV13, the J gene TRBJ2-3; D not certain. CDR1 and CDR2 (germline): PRHDT, FYEKMQ (reference sequence). The CDR3 consists of 12 residues. V shed 2 bases and J shed 10 bases, with 10 bases lying between them. The CDR3 region has the DNA TGTGCCAGCAGCTTAAGTTTCACAGCGCAGTATTTT. As protein: CASSLSFTAQYF.

The chain combines TRBV5-6 with TRBJ2-2; TRBD1 matches 9 bases. V dropped 10 bases and J dropped 3; count of bases not matched to a gene: 4. The CDR3 runs to 13 residues. The germline V gene has CDR1 SGHDT and CDR2 YYEEEE. CDR3 in DNA: TGTGCCGTGGGACAGGGTGACACCGGGGAGCTGTTTTTT. Translating gives CAVGQGDTGELFF.

This rearrangement joins TRBV6-1 to TRBJ1-5; 7 bases are shared with TRBD1. The trim removed 8 bases at V and 4 bases at J, leaving 5 bases unmatched. Germline V gene data show CDR1 as MNHNS and CDR2 as SASEGT. The CDR3 sequence is 13 residues long. The CDR3 DNA reads TGTGCCAGCGGCCCGACAGGGAATCAGCCCCAGCATTTT. Its translation is CASGPTGNQPQHF.

This chain links TRBV27 with TRBJ2-5; tentatively, D is TRBD2 (5 bases). Germline CDR1 is MNHEY and CDR2 is SMNVEV (reference sequence). Trimming pared 4 bases from V and 4 bases from J, leaving 10 bases between. The CDR3 sequence is 13 residues long. CDR3 nucleotides: TGTGCCAGCAGTTCGGGGATGGGAGAGACCCAGTACTTC. Residues: CASSSGMGETQYF.

The rearrangement uses TRBV9 and TRBJ1-3, with TRBD1 matching 9 bases. CDR3 length equals 17 residues. V gave up 0 bases and J gave up 4 bases; unmatched junction bases: 8. Germline lookup yields CDR1 SGDLS and CDR2 YYNGEE. The CDR3 region has the DNA TGTGCCAGCAGCGTAGCAGGGACAGGGCTGGGCGGAAACACCATATATTTT. Encoded protein: CASSVAGTGLGGNTIYF.

Note on this clone: The CDR3 end shows no conserved phenylalanine or tryptophan, and so a read error is likely. Because the CDR3's place on the DNA is in doubt, the DNA is left out and the CDR3 is given as listed by TCRdb. The V gene is TRBV6-5, the J gene TRBJ2-7; the table's D gene call, TRBD1, was not cross checked with the DNA. Germline loops: CDR1 MNHEY, CDR2 SVGAGI. The CDR3 region is 9 residues in length, termini included. CDR3 amino acids: CASSYPTGG.

This clone was picked up one time. CDR3 in amino acids: CASTREGRTDTQYF. The CDR3 DNA reads as TGCGCCAGCACCCGGGAGGGGAGAACAGATACGCAGTATTTT. The chain recombines TRBV10-1 with TRBJ2-3; TRBD2 agrees at 8 bases. The J segment lost 3 bases and the V segment lost 7 bases, leaving 6 bases of the junction unmatched. The CDR3 loop spans 14 amino acids. Germline lookup yields CDR1 WNHNN and CDR2 SYGVQD (reference sequence).

This chain connects TRBV15 to TRBJ1-5; no clear D. This CDR3 has 15 residues. The V gene lost 3 bases and the J gene lost 0 bases, with 9 bases spanning the gap. Germline V gives CDR1 LNHNV, CDR2 YYDKDF (reference sequence). CDR3 bases: TGTGCCACCAGCAGGGAGCCTTATAGCAATCAGCCCCAGCATTTT. It encodes CATSREPYSNQPQHF.

This clone was seen once. The rearrangement joins TRBV5-5 to TRBJ2-5; D is perhaps TRBD1 (8 bases). V lost 0 bases to trimming and J lost 5 bases, with 14 bases between them. Germline V gives CDR1 SGHKS, CDR2 YYEKEE (reference sequence). CDR3 size: 15 residues. The CDR3 DNA sequence: TGTGCCAGCAGCTTGGGGTACAGGGGGGGTGAGACCCAGTACTTC. This translates into CASSLGYRGGETQYF.

The chain has TRBV25-1 and TRBJ2-5; D is unclear. V lost 5 bases to trimming and J lost 2 bases, with 9 bases between them. CDR1 MGHDK and CDR2 SYGVNS come from the germline V gene. The CDR3 loop spans 13 amino acids. The CDR3 loop reads CASSRPGQETQYF. CDR3 bases: TGTGCCAGCAGTCGGCCAGGACAAGAGACCCAGTACTTC.

This sequence joins TRBV27 and TRBJ2-2; D may be TRBD1 (6 bases). Germline V gene data show CDR1 as MNHEY and CDR2 as SMNVEV (reference sequence). This CDR3 is built from 15 residues. V was shortened by 3 bases and J by 4 bases, with 12 bases between the two germline ends. CDR3 residues: CASSFQGSGTGELFF. CDR3 sequence (DNA): TGTGCCAGCAGTTTCCAGGGGTCGGGCACCGGGGAGCTGTTTTTT.

This clone has just a few counts. This chain uses TRBV19 with TRBJ2-7; TRBD2 agrees at 10 bases. This CDR3 has 16 amino acids. V was pared by 5 bases and J by 0 bases, with 7 bases of the junction left unmatched. CDR1 and CDR2 from the germline V gene are LNHDA and SQIVND (reference sequence). The CDR3 here is CASSRASGSGSYEQYF. The CDR3 DNA reads TGTGCCAGTAGTCGGGCTAGCGGGAGTGGCTCCTACGAGCAGTACTTC.

The table lists this clone with a few counts. The rearrangement uses TRBV5-6 and TRBJ2-6, with D perhaps matching TRBD1 (6 bases). The CDR3 totals 17 residues. Germline V gives CDR1 SGHDT, CDR2 YYEEEE. Trimming took 2 bases from V and 0 from J, leaving 12 bases between them. The CDR3, as DNA: TGTGCCAGCAGCTTAAGGACAGTAGCCTCTGGGGCCAACGTCCTGACTTTC. Encoded protein: CASSLRTVASGANVLTF.

This clone has a handful of counts. In DNA, the CDR3 is TGTGCCAGCAGCAGGGGGTCGGGGACTGAAGCTTTCTTT. As protein: CASSRGSGTEAFF. The gene calls are TRBV27 and TRBJ1-1; 7 nucleotides line up with TRBD1. The CDR3 is made up of 13 amino acids. The junction had 6 bases not matched to a gene; V was cut back by 6 bases and J by 5 bases. From germline, CDR1 is MNHEY and CDR2 SMNVEV (reference sequence).

This chain connects TRBV28 to TRBJ1-5, with unresolved D. Trimming shortened V by 6 bases and J by 9 bases, and 21 bases separated the two germline ends. Germline loops: CDR1 MDHEN, CDR2 SYDVKM. This CDR3 comprises 15 residues. CDR3: CASSSRIPPTGPQHF. DNA of the CDR3: TGTGCCAGCAGCTCGCGGATCCCACCGACGGGGCCCCAGCATTTT.

The chain couples TRBV5-4 to TRBJ2-2, with TRBD2 matching over 8 bases. The V and J ends lost 0 bases and 4 bases, in that order; junction bases with no gene match: 11. This CDR3 contains 18 residues. Germline CDR1 SGHNT, CDR2 YYREEE (reference sequence). CDR3: CASSLALSGSSSTGELFF. CDR3 nucleotide sequence: TGTGCCAGCAGCTTGGCGTTAAGCGGGAGTTCGAGCACCGGGGAGCTGTTTTTT.

This clone appeared a few times. The sample holds other DNA sequences that translate to the same CDR3. The chain recombines TRBV28 with TRBJ1-5; 8 bases match TRBD1. J lost 7 bases, V lost 5 bases, and 7 bases had no gene match. The CDR3 totals 14 residues. Germline loops: CDR1 MDHEN, CDR2 SYDVKM. The CDR3 loop is CASSLTGEGQPQHF. As DNA, the CDR3 is TGTGCCAGCAGTCTGACAGGGGAGGGACAGCCCCAGCATTTT.

The V and J genes are TRBV29-1 and TRBJ1-2; D unresolved. V was trimmed by 4 bases and J by 8 bases, leaving 11 bases between them. CDR3 size: 11 residues. The germline V gene has CDR1 SQVTM and CDR2 ANQGSEA. This CDR3 reads CSVGRASGYTF. Written as DNA, the CDR3 is TGCAGCGTTGGCCGGGCTAGCGGCTACACCTTC.

The chain employs TRBV11-2 and TRBJ2-7; D call uncertain. The CDR3 consists of 12 residues. Trimming removed 5 bases at V and 5 bases at J, with 10 bases between. Germline V gene data show CDR1 as SGHAT and CDR2 as FQNNGV. The CDR3 protein is CASSQALDEQYF. CDR3 coding DNA: TGTGCCAGCAGCCAGGCCTTGGACGAGCAGTACTTC.

This chain joins TRBV11-2 and TRBJ2-3; 8 bases map to TRBD2. Unmatched junction bases numbered 12, after V lost 5 bases and J lost 2 bases. The germline V gene has CDR1 SGHAT and CDR2 FQNNGV. The CDR3 contains 17 residues. As DNA, the CDR3 is TGTGCCAGCAGCCCAAGGATCACTAGCGGATACACAGATACGCAGTATTTT. Translated: CASSPRITSGYTDTQYF. Supplemented by reference TRBV11-2 and TRBJ2-3, the full variable domain reads EAGVAQSPRYKIIEKRQSVAFWCNPISGHATLYWYQQILGQGPKLLIQFQNNGVVDDSQLPKDRFSAERLKGVDSTLKIQPAKLEDSAVYLCASSPRITSGYTDTQYFGPGTRLTVL.

The chain joins TRBV28 to TRBJ1-2; D unresolved. CDR3 size: 13 residues. Germline-derived CDR1 and CDR2 are MDHEN and SYDVKM. V gave up 8 bases and J gave up 4 bases, with 14 bases separating them. CDR3 in DNA: TGTGCCAGCCTTAAACGGTCTCCCTATGGCTACACCTTC. Amino acids: CASLKRSPYGYTF.

A single count supports this clone. V is TRBV11-2 and J is TRBJ2-1; D unresolved. Germline assignment: CDR1 SGHAT and CDR2 FQNNGV. V lost 5 bases to trimming and J lost 7 bases, with 15 bases between them. CDR3 size: 14 residues. The CDR3 bases are TGTGCCAGCAGCCCACCGAGATCTAGGAATGAGCAGTTCTTC. Protein sequence: CASSPPRSRNEQFF. Based on the CDR3 plus reference TRBV11-2 and TRBJ2-1, the full variable domain is EAGVAQSPRYKIIEKRQSVAFWCNPISGHATLYWYQQILGQGPKLLIQFQNNGVVDDSQLPKDRFSAERLKGVDSTLKIQPAKLEDSAVYLCASSPPRSRNEQFFGPGTRLTVL.

This chain connects TRBV15 to TRBJ2-1; the match to TRBD2 covers 11 bases. V was pared by 1 base and J by 10 bases, with 12 bases of the junction left unmatched. CDR3 length equals 17 residues. Looked up from germline, CDR1 is LNHNV and CDR2 is YYDKDF (reference sequence). CDR3 loop: CATSRAQGLAALEEQFF. For the CDR3, the DNA is TGTGCCACCAGCAGAGCGCAGGGACTAGCGGCTTTAGAGGAGCAGTTCTTC.

This clone was observed a few times. This chain uses TRBV5-1 with TRBJ2-1; perhaps TRBD2 as D (6 bases). This CDR3 is 13 amino acids long. Germline V gives CDR1 SGHRS, CDR2 YFSETQ. Between the trimmed V and J ends, which lost 4 bases and 6 bases, there was a span of 11 bases. CDR3 nucleotide sequence: TGCGCCAGCAGCCTCGGGACTGTCAATGAGCAGTTCTTC. Its translation is CASSLGTVNEQFF. The variable domain in full, completed from reference TRBV5-1 and TRBJ2-1, reads KAGVTQTPRYLIKTRGQQVTLSCSPISGHRSVSWYQQTPGQGLQFLFEYFSETQRNKGNFPGRFSGRQFSNSRSEMNVSTLELGDSALYLCASSLGTVNEQFFGPGTRLTVL.